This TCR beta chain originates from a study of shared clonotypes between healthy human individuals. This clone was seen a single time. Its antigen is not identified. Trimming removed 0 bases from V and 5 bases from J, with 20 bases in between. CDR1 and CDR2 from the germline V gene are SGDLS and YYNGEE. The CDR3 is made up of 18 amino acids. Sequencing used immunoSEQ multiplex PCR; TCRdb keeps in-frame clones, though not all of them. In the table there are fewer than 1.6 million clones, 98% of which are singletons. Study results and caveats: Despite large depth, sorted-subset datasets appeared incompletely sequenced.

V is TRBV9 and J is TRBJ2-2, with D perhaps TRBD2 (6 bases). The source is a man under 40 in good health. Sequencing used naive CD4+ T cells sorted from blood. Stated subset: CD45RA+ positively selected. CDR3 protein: CASSVGLGGPLETGELFF. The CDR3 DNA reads TGTGCCAGCAGCGTAGGCCTAGGAGGGCCCTTAGAGACCGGGGAGCTGTTTTTT.